This T cell receptor beta chain is from a study of cytomegalovirus exposure and HLA in healthy donors. Of note for this clone: What it binds is not known.

The PCR used 60 Vbeta and 13 Jbeta primers. The repertoire was sequenced with immunoSEQ multiplex PCR; TCRdb's copy has only in-frame clones and lacks some. This sample has around 140,000 clones, with roughly 80% found just once. The germline CDR1 and CDR2 sequences are SGHRS and YFSETQ. This CDR3 has 16 amino acids. V was pared by 3 bases and J by 4 bases, with 19 bases between. General study points: Rare TCR sequences predominated, though certain public TCRs were found in many donors.

The genes are TRBV5-1 and TRBJ1-1; a possible D gene is TRBD1 (6 bases). The receptor was derived from an older woman in good health and CMV-seronegative. Sequencing used PBMCs. This CDR3 reads CASSSGASVSGTEAFF. For the CDR3, the DNA is TGCGCCAGCAGCTCAGGGGCCTCGGTATCTGGCACTGAAGCTTTCTTT.